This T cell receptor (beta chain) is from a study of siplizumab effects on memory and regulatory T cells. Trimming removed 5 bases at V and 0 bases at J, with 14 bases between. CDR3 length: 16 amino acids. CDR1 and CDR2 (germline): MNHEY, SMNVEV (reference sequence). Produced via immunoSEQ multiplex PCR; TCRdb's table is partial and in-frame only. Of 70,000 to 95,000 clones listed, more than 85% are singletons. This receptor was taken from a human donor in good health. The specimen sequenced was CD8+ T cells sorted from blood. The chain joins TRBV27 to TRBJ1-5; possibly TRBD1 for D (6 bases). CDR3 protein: CASSPIGQNSNQPQHF. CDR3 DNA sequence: TGTGCCAGCAGTCCGATCGGACAGAATAGCAATCAGCCCCAGCATTTT.